A selection of T cell receptor beta chains follows, all from one sample in a study of Graves' ophthalmopathy and Graves' hyperthyroidism. Each CDR3 protein is one row after TCRdb ran MiXCR on the multiplex PCR reads. The table records around 1,000,000 distinct CDR3 sequences, around a third of them present only once. The sequencing sample was made of peripheral blood or thyroid tissue (not recorded which). The receptors originated from an adult man with Graves' hyperthyroidism. Both conserved end residues are part of each CDR3. The D gene is left open where the match is weak.

v_gene	j_gene	d_gene	CDR3aa
TRBV10-3	TRBJ1-1	NA	CATTARADTEAFF
TRBV7-9	TRBJ2-7	NA	CASSQAGTESYEQYF
TRBV20-1	TRBJ1-5	NA	CSASAGTNQPQHF
TRBV9	TRBJ1-5	NA	CASSPLGRTNQPQHF
TRBV9	TRBJ2-2	NA	CASSAGGESGELFF
TRBV12-3/TRBV12-4	TRBJ1-3	NA	CASSSSFGGNTIYF
TRBV5-1	TRBJ1-3	NA	CASSLVPESSGNTIYF
TRBV6-5	TRBJ1-5	NA	CASSYQGGGNQPQHF
TRBV5-1	TRBJ1-5	NA	CASRGDGNQPQHF
TRBV5-6	TRBJ1-6	NA	CASSCDSLRAPLHF
TRBV9	TRBJ2-7	NA	CASSVAAGARFYEQYF
TRBV25-1	TRBJ1-2	NA	CASLIRGYRYGYTF
TRBV2	TRBJ1-1	NA	CASSGTQGRPEAFF
TRBV7-2	TRBJ1-6	NA	CASSFRQALDPLHF
TRBV19	TRBJ2-7	TRBD1	CASNRQGSSYEQYF
TRBV9	TRBJ2-7	NA	CTSSPSGTYEQYF
TRBV7-2	TRBJ1-3	NA	CASSLASGSGRSGNTIYF
TRBV6-5	TRBJ2-7	NA	CASSPVRTTSYEQYF
TRBV6-2/TRBV6-3	TRBJ1-1	TRBD1	CASSGGLDRQPSF
TRBV10-3	TRBJ2-5	NA	CAISEGGQRETQYF
TRBV12-3/TRBV12-4	TRBJ2-7	TRBD2	CASSPGTSGRRTYEQYF
TRBV25-1	TRBJ2-7	NA	CASSAPTGLGEQYF
TRBV29-1	TRBJ1-5	TRBD1	CSVEDRGRSNQPQHF
TRBV10-2	TRBJ1-1	NA	CASSVPRGVNTEAFF
TRBV20-1	TRBJ1-5	TRBD1	CSARDNRGIGEDQPQHF
TRBV6-5	TRBJ1-2	NA	CASSYVAGYGYTF
TRBV19	TRBJ2-7	NA	CASSIVGTNYEQYF
TRBV20-1	TRBJ1-5	TRBD1	CSATYTGQGAQPQHF
TRBV10-3	TRBJ2-5	NA	CASSTILAEIQETQYF
TRBV11-2	TRBJ1-1	NA	CASSSASTDTEAFF
TRBV9	TRBJ1-5	NA	CASSQVPGAQPQHF
TRBV20-1	TRBJ2-6	TRBD2	CSAKQWGLAGSGANVLTF
TRBV11-2	TRBJ2-3	TRBD2	CASSFVGGPTQYF
TRBV3-1	TRBJ2-6	NA	CASSQQAGSLLPGANVLTF
TRBV10-3	TRBJ2-7	NA	CAISEGDEQYF
TRBV18	TRBJ2-7	NA	CASSPGTPRSEQYF
TRBV7-9	TRBJ1-2	NA	CASSPVRGGGYTF